This is a list of T cell receptor beta chains from one sample in a study of T cell clones after liver transplantation. The protocol was immunoSEQ multiplex PCR, while the TCRdb copy is restricted to in-frame clones and leaves out a portion. The table has around 110,000 clones, about nine tenths seen once. Sequenced here: CD4+ T cells from blood, sampled 12 months after liver transplant. The receptors were gathered from a human patient who received a liver transplant. Some T cells may be transferred from the graft donor. Both conserved end residues are part of each CDR3. Each record gives: V gene, J gene, clone size, D gene, CDR3 DNA, CDR3 protein. The D gene is left open where the match is weak. Rows give clone size only sometimes, using once, few, many, or a class for an expanded clone.

TRBV2,TRBJ1-1,.,.,TGTGCCAGCAGATACCAGGGGCAAGGCGGCACTGAAGCTTTCTTT,CASRYQGQGGTEAFF
TRBV10-3,TRBJ2-3,.,.,TGTGCCATCAGTGATCAGCGCTCTAGCACAGATACGCAGTATTTT,CAISDQRSSTDTQYF
TRBV27,TRBJ2-3,.,TRBD2,TGTGCCAGCAGTTTACAGCTAGCGGGAGATCTCACAGATACGCAGTATTTT,CASSLQLAGDLTDTQYF
TRBV5-1,TRBJ2-5,.,.,TGCGCCAGCAGCTTGGTGGGGGAGGAGACCCAGTACTTC,CASSLVGEETQYF
TRBV11-2,TRBJ1-2,.,.,TGTGCCAGCAGCTTAAAGGGGCCTAACTATGGCTACACCTTC,CASSLKGPNYGYTF
TRBV2,TRBJ1-5,.,TRBD1,TGTGCCAGCAGTGCAGGCCAGGGGGGCAATCAGCCCCAGCATTTT,CASSAGQGGNQPQHF
TRBV19,TRBJ2-1,.,TRBD1,TGTGCCAGTAGAGGGACAGGGGTTGGCGAGCAGTTCTTC,CASRGTGVGEQFF
TRBV7-2,TRBJ1-2,few,.,TGTGCCAGCAGCTTAGTCGGTAATAACTATGGCTACACCTTC,CASSLVGNNYGYTF
TRBV10-3,TRBJ2-7,.,.,TGTGCCATCAGGGCCGTGGGGGGTGACTACGAGCAGTACTTC,CAIRAVGGDYEQYF
TRBV19,TRBJ2-5,.,TRBD1,TGTGCCAGTAGTCGACAGGGTCAAGAGACCCAGTACTTC,CASSRQGQETQYF